These 20 T cell receptor beta chains came from one sample sequenced in a study of T cell responses to AZD1222 COVID-19 vaccine (dated by TCRdb to the early 2020s). The label giving this sample's time point can be read as: baseline before first vaccination. Library prep was done by the immunoSEQ multiplex PCR assay. TCRdb obtained this table from immuneACCESS and retained in-frame rearrangements with V and J assigned. These tables miss some clones; where compared with another copy, unresolved V genes account for less than half of the shortfall, and the remainder is unexplained. The sample table records about 63,000 clones; roughly 87% of these occur just once. Around 19% of the sample lies in the top ten. Sequencing was performed on peripheral blood, taken on day 0 of AZD1222 vaccination. The receptors stem from an adult in good health.

The chain uses TRBV7-9 and TRBJ1-2; the match to TRBD1 covers 8 bases. This CDR3 contains 13 residues. The germline CDR1 and CDR2 sequences are SEHNR and FQNEAQ (reference sequence). The V segment lost 5 bases and the J segment 8 bases; nucleotides outside the gene matches: 7. CDR3 DNA sequence: TGTGCCAGCAGCGGGCAGGGGGCGCGGGGCTACACCTTC. Amino acids: CASSGQGARGYTF.

This clone was recorded only once. J is TRBJ2-1 and V is TRBV5-6, with D possibly TRBD1 on 6 matching bases. With 0 bases removed from V and 9 bases from J, the gap between germline ends came to 13 bases. Germline V CDR1 and CDR2: SGHDT, YYEEEE. The CDR3 sequence is 14 residues long. The CDR3 bases are TGTGCCAGCAGCTTGGTGCCAGGGGTTGGTGAGCAGTTCTTC. This gives the protein CASSLVPGVGEQFF. Full variable domain (remainder filled in from reference TRBV5-6 and TRBJ2-1): DAGVTQSPTHLIKTRGQQVTLRCSPKSGHDTVSWYQQALGQGPQFIFQYYEEEERQRGNFPDRFSGHQFPNYSSELNVNALLLGDSALYLCASSLVPGVGEQFFGPGTRLTVL.

In its sample, this clone is medium-sized (0.01 to 0.1%). V and J are TRBV5-6 and TRBJ2-1; perhaps TRBD1 as D (5 bases). Per germline, CDR1 SGHDT and CDR2 YYEEEE. V gave up 0 bases and J gave up 6 bases, with 10 bases separating them. The CDR3 is made up of 14 amino acids. CDR3 sequence: CASSLAGFRNEQFF. CDR3 nucleotides: TGTGCCAGCAGCTTGGCAGGGTTTCGCAATGAGCAGTTCTTC.

This clone was detected many times. The chain carries TRBV19 and TRBJ1-1, with 7 bases matching TRBD1. CDR3 length: 15 amino acids. Per the germline V gene, CDR1 is LNHDA and CDR2 is SQIVND (reference sequence). V shed 7 bases, J shed 8 bases, and the junction held 16 bases outside the gene matches. CDR3 region: CASNGLRQGSNEAFF. CDR3 sequence (DNA): TGTGCCAGTAACGGACTACGACAGGGATCAAACGAAGCTTTCTTT.

V is TRBV23-1 and J is TRBJ1-2; TRBD1 is a possible D gene (5 bases). TRBV23-1 is classed as an ORF, of uncertain function. The V end lost 7 bases, the J end lost 4 bases, and 22 bases lay between the germline ends. CDR3 length equals 16 residues. The CDR3 here is CASTRGQGLILYGYTF. The CDR3 coding sequence is TGCGCCAGCACCCGCGGCCAGGGCCTCATTCTCTATGGCTACACCTTC.

The chain is built from TRBV19 and TRBJ2-7; 8 nucleotides line up with TRBD1. V lost 4 bases, J lost 7 bases, and 15 bases stayed unmatched. Germline CDR1 and CDR2: LNHDA and SQIVND (reference sequence). The CDR3 is 16 amino acids. CDR3 bases: TGTGCCAGTAGTAACGAAGGACAGGGTGTTTATCGGGAGCAGTACTTC. Its translation is CASSNEGQGVYREQYF.

The rearrangement uses TRBV2 and TRBJ2-7; 8 nucleotides agree with TRBD1. The germline V gene has CDR1 SNHLY and CDR2 FYNNEI. CDR3 size: 14 residues. V gave up 5 bases and J gave up 8 bases; unmatched junction bases: 11. CDR3: CASSKSDRQGQQYF. Here the CDR3 DNA reads TGTGCCAGCAGTAAATCGGACCGACAGGGGCAGCAGTACTTC.

CDR3 protein: CASSQQGSNEKLFF. The DNA for the CDR3 is TGTGCCAGCAGCCAACAGGGGTCTAATGAAAAACTGTTTTTT. The V call is TRBV3-1 (or the pseudogene TRBV3-2), the J call TRBJ1-4; D is possibly TRBD1 (6 bases). CDR3 length: 14 residues. Germline CDR1 reads LGHDT; CDR2 reads YNNKEL (reference sequence). V dropped 2 bases and J dropped 3 bases, with 7 bases sitting between them.

The V and J genes are TRBV19 and TRBJ1-1; D gene unclear. The CDR3 length is 16 residues. V gave up 6 bases and J gave up 1 base, with 18 bases separating them. Looked up from germline, CDR1 is LNHDA and CDR2 is SQIVND (reference sequence). CDR3 protein: CASRTRPPLENTEAFF. The CDR3, as DNA: TGTGCCAGTAGGACACGGCCTCCTCTAGAGAACACTGAAGCTTTCTTT.

The chain employs TRBV27 and TRBJ2-1, with 11 bases aligning to TRBD1. Germline values: CDR1 MNHEY, CDR2 SMNVEV (reference sequence). The CDR3 loop spans 15 amino acids. The J segment lost 10 bases and the V segment lost 5 bases, leaving 10 bases of the junction unmatched. The CDR3 spells CASSPRGQGAWEQFF. CDR3 nucleotides: TGTGCCAGCAGTCCACGAGGACAGGGGGCGTGGGAGCAGTTCTTC.

The chain employs TRBV4-1 and TRBJ2-3, with a weak D call TRBD1 (7 bases). The germline V gene encodes CDR1 MGHRA and CDR2 YSYEKL. Trimming cost V 3 bases and J 0 bases, with 13 bases left between them. The CDR3 covers 16 residues. This CDR3 is CASSQAGQTSTDTQYF. CDR3 nucleotide sequence: TGCGCCAGCAGCCAGGCGGGACAGACTAGCACAGATACGCAGTATTTT.

The chain uses TRBV4-2 and TRBJ1-1; D ambiguous. The CDR3 totals 15 residues. Germline V gives CDR1 LGHNA, CDR2 YNFKEQ. V gave up 1 base and J gave up 2 bases, with 11 bases separating them. CDR3 residues: CASSQVGSTNTEAFF. The CDR3 nucleotides are TGTGCCAGCAGCCAAGTGGGGTCAACAAACACTGAAGCTTTCTTT.

The chain is built from TRBV3-1 (or the pseudogene TRBV3-2) and TRBJ1-5, with D hard to call. V dropped 4 bases and J dropped 2 bases, with 12 bases sitting between them. CDR1 LGHDT and CDR2 YNNKEL come from the germline V gene (reference sequence). The CDR3 contains 15 residues. The CDR3 sequence: CASSPDPGGNQPQHF. The CDR3 nucleotides read TGTGCCAGCAGCCCAGACCCCGGAGGCAATCAGCCCCAGCATTTT.

This clone was counted between two and nine times. The rearrangement joins TRBV19 to TRBJ1-5, with 7 bases lining up with TRBD1. Trimming took 5 bases from V and 7 from J; bases not matched to a gene: 5. CDR3 size: 13 residues. Germline values: CDR1 LNHDA, CDR2 SQIVND (reference sequence). The CDR3 spells CASSGTDKQPQHF. The CDR3 DNA reads TGTGCCAGTAGTGGGACAGACAAGCAGCCCCAGCATTTT.

V usage is TRBV7-3 and J usage is TRBJ2-2; TRBD1 matches at 7 bases. Germline V gene data show CDR1 as SGHTA and CDR2 as FQGTGA. The CDR3 runs to 17 residues. With 2 bases clipped from V and 6 bases from J, the junction kept 12 bases outside the gene matches. CDR3 sequence reads: CASSLVRAGGNPGELFF. DNA of the CDR3: TGTGCCAGCAGCTTAGTTCGGGCAGGGGGTAACCCCGGGGAGCTGTTTTTT. The variable domain in full, with the rest retrieved from reference TRBV7-3 and TRBJ2-2, is GAGVSQTPSNKVTEKGKYVELRCDPISGHTALYWYRQSLGQGPEFLIYFQGTGAADDSGLPNDRFFAVRPEGSVSTLKIQRTERGDSAVYLCASSLVRAGGNPGELFFGEGSRLTVL.

CDR3 amino acids: CASSRRTGQGKDTQYF. CDR3 nucleotides: TGTGCCAGCTCGCGCCGAACGGGACAGGGGAAAGATACGCAGTATTTT. This sequence joins TRBV18 and TRBJ2-3; 10 positions match TRBD1. The ends lost 6 bases at V and 5 bases at J; junction bases unmatched: 11. The germline V gene encodes CDR1 KGHSH and CDR2 LQKENI. The CDR3 spans 16 residues.

J is TRBJ1-1 and V is TRBV10-3; D gene unclear. V lost 6 bases and J lost 5, with 19 bases in between. Germline values: CDR1 ENHRY, CDR2 SYGVKD. CDR3 length: 15 residues. CDR3 DNA: TGTGCCATCAGAGGGAGTGGAAATAAAGGGACTGAAGCTTTCTTT. It yields the protein CAIRGSGNKGTEAFF.

This chain connects TRBV7-6 to TRBJ1-4, with TRBD1 matching over 8 bases. Germline loops: CDR1 SGHVS, CDR2 FNYEAQ. This CDR3 has 15 residues. V lost 8 bases, J lost 7 bases, and 12 bases stayed unmatched. The CDR3 sequence: CASGAGGKSGEKLFF. CDR3 bases: TGTGCCAGCGGGGCAGGGGGCAAATCGGGTGAAAAACTGTTTTTT.

The rearrangement uses TRBV5-4 and TRBJ2-5, with a tentative D call TRBD2 (5 bases). Trimming took off 0 bases at V and 4 bases at J, with 13 bases between the two ends. Germline CDR1 SGHNT, CDR2 YYREEE (reference sequence). The CDR3 extends over 15 amino acids. The CDR3 is CASSLVGELAETQYF. The CDR3 coding sequence is TGTGCCAGCAGCTTGGTTGGGGAGTTGGCAGAGACCCAGTACTTC.

V gene TRBV11-2 combines with J gene TRBJ1-1; tentatively, D is TRBD1 (6 bases). Trimming took off 5 bases at V and 4 bases at J, with 11 bases between the two ends. Looked up from germline, CDR1 is SGHAT and CDR2 is FQNNGV. The CDR3 totals 13 residues. The CDR3 sequence: CASSPGQFTEAFF. The CDR3 coding sequence is TGTGCCAGCAGCCCCGGACAGTTCACTGAAGCTTTCTTT.